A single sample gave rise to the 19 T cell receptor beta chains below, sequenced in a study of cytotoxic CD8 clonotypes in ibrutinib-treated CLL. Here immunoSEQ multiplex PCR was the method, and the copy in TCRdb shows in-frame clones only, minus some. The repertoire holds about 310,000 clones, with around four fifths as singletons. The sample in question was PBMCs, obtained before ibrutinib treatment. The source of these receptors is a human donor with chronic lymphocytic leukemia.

For the CDR3, the DNA is TGTGCCAGCAGGTTTGGGGGGACTGAAGCTTTCTTT. Translated, it gives CASRFGGTEAFF. J is TRBJ1-1 and V is TRBV27, with TRBD1 as a possible D gene (5 bases). Germline CDR1 MNHEY, CDR2 SMNVEV (reference sequence). V lost 6 bases to trimming and J lost 5 bases, with 10 bases between them. The CDR3 is 12 amino acids.

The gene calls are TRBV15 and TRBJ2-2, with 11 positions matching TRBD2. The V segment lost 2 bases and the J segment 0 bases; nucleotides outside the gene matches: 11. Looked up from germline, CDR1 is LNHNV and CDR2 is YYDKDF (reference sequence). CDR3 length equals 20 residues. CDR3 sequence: CATSRYQVLAGGPNTGELFF. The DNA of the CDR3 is TGTGCCACCAGCAGATATCAGGTGCTAGCGGGGGGCCCGAACACCGGGGAGCTGTTTTTT. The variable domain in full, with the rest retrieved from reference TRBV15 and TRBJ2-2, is DAMVIQNPRYQVTQFGKPVTLSCSQTLNHNVMYWYQQKSSQAPKLLFHYYDKDFNNEADTPDNFQSRRPNTSFCFLDIRSPGLGDTAMYLCATSRYQVLAGGPNTGELFFGEGSRLTVL.

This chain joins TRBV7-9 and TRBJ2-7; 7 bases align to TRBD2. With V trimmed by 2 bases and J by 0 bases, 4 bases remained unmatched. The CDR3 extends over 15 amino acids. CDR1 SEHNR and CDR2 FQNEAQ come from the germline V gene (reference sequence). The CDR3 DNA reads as TGTGCCAGCAGCTTAAGTACGGGGGGCTCCTACGAGCAGTACTTC. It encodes CASSLSTGGSYEQYF.

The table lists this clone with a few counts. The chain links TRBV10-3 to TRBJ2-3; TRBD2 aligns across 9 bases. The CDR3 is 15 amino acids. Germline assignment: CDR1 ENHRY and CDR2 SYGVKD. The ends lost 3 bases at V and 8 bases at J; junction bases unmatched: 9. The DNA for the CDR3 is TGTGCCATCAGTGATACTGCGGGAGGGCCCGCTACGCAGTATTTT. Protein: CAISDTAGGPATQYF.

Here the CDR3 reads CASAGTGGSNYGYTF. In nucleotides, the CDR3 is TGTGCCAGCGCCGGGACAGGGGGCTCTAACTATGGCTACACCTTC. The chain recombines TRBV6-5 with TRBJ1-2; 12 bases are shared with TRBD1. CDR3 size: 15 residues. Losses at the gene ends were 8 bases for V and 0 bases for J; bases not matched to a gene: 4. Per germline, CDR1 MNHEY and CDR2 SVGAGI.

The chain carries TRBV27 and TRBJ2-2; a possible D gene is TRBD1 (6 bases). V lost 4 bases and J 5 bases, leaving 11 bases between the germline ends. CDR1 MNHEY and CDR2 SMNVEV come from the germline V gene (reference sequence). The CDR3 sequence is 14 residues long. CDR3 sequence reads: CASSSHRVTGELFF. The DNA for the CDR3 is TGTGCCAGCAGTTCGCACAGGGTAACCGGGGAGCTGTTTTTT.

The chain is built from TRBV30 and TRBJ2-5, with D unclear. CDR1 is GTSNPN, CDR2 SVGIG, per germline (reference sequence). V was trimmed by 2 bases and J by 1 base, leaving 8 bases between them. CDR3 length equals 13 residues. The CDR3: CAWSSAIQETQYF. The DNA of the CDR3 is TGTGCCTGGAGTTCTGCTATCCAAGAGACCCAGTACTTC.

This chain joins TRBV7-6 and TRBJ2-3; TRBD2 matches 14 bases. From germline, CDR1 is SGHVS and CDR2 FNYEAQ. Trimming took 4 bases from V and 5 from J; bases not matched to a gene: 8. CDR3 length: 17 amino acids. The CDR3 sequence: CASSSETSGRVRDTQYF. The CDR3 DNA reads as TGTGCCAGCAGCTCCGAGACTAGCGGGAGGGTGAGAGATACGCAGTATTTT.

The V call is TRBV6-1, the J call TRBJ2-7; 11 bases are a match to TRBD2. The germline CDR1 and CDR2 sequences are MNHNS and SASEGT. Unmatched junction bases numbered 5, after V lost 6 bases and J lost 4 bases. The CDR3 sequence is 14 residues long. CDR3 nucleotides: TGTGCCAGCAGCGCCGGGACTAGCGGATACGAGCAGTACTTC. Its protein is CASSAGTSGYEQYF.

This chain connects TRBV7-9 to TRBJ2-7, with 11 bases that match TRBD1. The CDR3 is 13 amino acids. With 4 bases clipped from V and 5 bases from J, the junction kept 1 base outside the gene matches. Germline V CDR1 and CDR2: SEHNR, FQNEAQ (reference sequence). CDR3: CASSWTGGNEQYF. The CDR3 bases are TGTGCCAGCAGCTGGACAGGGGGCAACGAGCAGTACTTC.

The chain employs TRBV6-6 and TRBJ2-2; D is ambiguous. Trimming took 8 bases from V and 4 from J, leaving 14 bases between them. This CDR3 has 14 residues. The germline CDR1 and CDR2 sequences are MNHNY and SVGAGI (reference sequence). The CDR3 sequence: CASRLAMATGELFF. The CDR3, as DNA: TGTGCCAGCCGGCTGGCGATGGCCACCGGGGAGCTGTTTTTT.

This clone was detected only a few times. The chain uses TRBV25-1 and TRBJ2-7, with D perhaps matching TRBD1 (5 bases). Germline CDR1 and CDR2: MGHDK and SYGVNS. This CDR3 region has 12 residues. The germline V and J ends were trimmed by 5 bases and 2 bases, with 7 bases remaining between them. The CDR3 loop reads CASSQGTYEQYF. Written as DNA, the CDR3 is TGTGCCAGCAGTCAGGGCACCTACGAGCAGTACTTC.

The CDR3: CASSHTRLAGGGTDTQYF. The CDR3 DNA follows: TGTGCCAGCAGTCACACCCGACTAGCGGGAGGCGGCACAGATACGCAGTATTTT. This rearrangement joins TRBV27 to TRBJ2-3; 13 bases agree with TRBD2. The V gene end was trimmed by 5 bases and the J gene end by 1 base; junction bases not matched to a gene: 9. This CDR3 has 18 amino acids. CDR1 and CDR2 (germline): MNHEY, SMNVEV (reference sequence).

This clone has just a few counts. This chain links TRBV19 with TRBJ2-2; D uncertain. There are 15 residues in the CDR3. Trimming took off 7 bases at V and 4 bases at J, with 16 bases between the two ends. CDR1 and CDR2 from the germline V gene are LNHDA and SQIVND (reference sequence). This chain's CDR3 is CASTAASTGTGELFF. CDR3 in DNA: TGTGCCAGTACCGCGGCGAGTACCGGCACCGGGGAGCTGTTTTTT.

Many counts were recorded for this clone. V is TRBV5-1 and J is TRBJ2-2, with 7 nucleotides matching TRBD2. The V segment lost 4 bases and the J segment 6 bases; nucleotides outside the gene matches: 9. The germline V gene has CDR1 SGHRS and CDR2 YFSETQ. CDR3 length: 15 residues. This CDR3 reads CASSLESGVAGELFF. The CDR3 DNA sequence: TGCGCCAGCAGCCTAGAGAGCGGGGTCGCCGGGGAGCTGTTTTTT.

The CDR3: CASSYPVGTEAFF. In nucleotides, the CDR3 is TGTGCCAGCAGTTATCCCGTCGGCACTGAAGCTTTCTTT. This rearrangement joins TRBV6-6 to TRBJ1-1; D call uncertain. Between the trimmed V and J ends, which lost 3 bases and 4 bases, there was a span of 9 bases. The CDR3 is made up of 13 amino acids. Germline V lookup: CDR1 MNHNY, CDR2 SVGAGI (reference sequence).

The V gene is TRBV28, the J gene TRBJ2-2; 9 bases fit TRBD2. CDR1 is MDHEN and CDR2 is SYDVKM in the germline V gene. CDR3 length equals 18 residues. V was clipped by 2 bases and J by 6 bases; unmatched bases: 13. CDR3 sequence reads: CASSLIAGGPGMPGELFF. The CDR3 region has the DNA TGTGCCAGCAGTTTAATCGCGGGAGGGCCCGGAATGCCCGGGGAGCTGTTTTTT.

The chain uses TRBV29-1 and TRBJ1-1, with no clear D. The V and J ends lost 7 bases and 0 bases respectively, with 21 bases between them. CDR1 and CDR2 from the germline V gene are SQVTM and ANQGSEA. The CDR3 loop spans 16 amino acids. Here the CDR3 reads CSATPRQFNLNTEAFF. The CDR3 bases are TGCAGCGCAACCCCTAGGCAGTTCAACTTGAACACTGAAGCTTTCTTT.

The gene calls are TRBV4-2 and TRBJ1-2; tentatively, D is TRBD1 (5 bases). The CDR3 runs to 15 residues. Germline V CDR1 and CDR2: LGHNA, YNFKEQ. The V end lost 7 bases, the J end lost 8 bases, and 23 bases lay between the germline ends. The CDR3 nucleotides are TGTGCCAGCAATCCGACTGCAGGGAGCTGGTCGGGCTACACCTTC. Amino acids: CASNPTAGSWSGYTF.